The rows below give T cell receptor beta chains drawn from one sample of a study of CD8+ T cells in alopecia areata. Sequencing was performed with immunoSEQ multiplex PCR; in TCRdb, only in-frame clones are kept and a portion is missing. The table shows about 160,000 clones, with about three fifths occurring only once. The sample here was CD4+ T cells sorted from blood, taken at week 4, from a patient treated with tofacitinib. The receptors were gathered from a human donor with alopecia areata. CDR3s include the opening cysteine and the closing phenylalanine or tryptophan. D genes are given only for firm matches. Clone size is given for some rows only: seen once, a few or many times, or a class if the clone is expanded.

V gene,J gene,D gene,clone size,CDR3 protein,CDR3 DNA
TRBV7-3,TRBJ2-6,TRBD1,.,CASHRGQPGANVLTF,TGTGCCAGCCACCGGGGACAGCCCGGGGCCAACGTCCTGACTTTC
TRBV5-1,TRBJ2-1,TRBD1,.,CASSLNPTGGLVLNEQFF,TGCGCCAGCAGCTTGAACCCAACAGGGGGTCTCGTTTTGAATGAGCAGTTCTTC
TRBV30,TRBJ1-2,TRBD1,.,CAWGTGNYGYTF,TGTGCCTGGGGGACAGGGAACTATGGCTACACCTTC
TRBV5-1,TRBJ2-5,TRBD2,.,CASSPGGQGWETQYF,TGCGCCAGCAGCCCGGGAGGGCAGGGATGGGAGACCCAGTACTTC
TRBV29-1,TRBJ2-2,.,few,CSVHKGTSGGGELFF,TGCAGCGTCCACAAGGGGACCTCCGGTGGCGGGGAGCTGTTTTTT
TRBV29-1,TRBJ2-2,TRBD1,.,CSVENTGGKGGELFF,TGCAGCGTTGAAAATACAGGGGGCAAGGGCGGGGAGCTGTTTTTT
TRBV7-2,TRBJ1-1,.,.,CASSLGLRNTEAFF,TGTGCCAGCAGCTTAGGCCTGAGGAACACTGAAGCTTTCTTT
TRBV5-1,TRBJ2-3,.,.,CASSFEGSTDTQYF,TGCGCCAGCAGTTTCGAGGGGAGCACAGATACGCAGTATTTT
TRBV29-1,TRBJ1-1,.,.,CSVFKTLNTEAFF,TGCAGCGTTTTCAAGACTTTGAACACTGAAGCTTTCTTT
TRBV7-8,TRBJ2-1,.,.,CASSSDSTGSSYNEQFF,TGTGCCAGCAGCTCCGACTCAACAGGGAGCTCCTACAATGAGCAGTTCTTC
TRBV23-1,TRBJ1-5,TRBD1,.,CASSQSNRGPNQPQHF,TGCGCCAGCAGTCAATCTAACAGGGGGCCCAATCAGCCCCAGCATTTT
TRBV5-6,TRBJ2-5,.,.,CASSLEGRETQYF,TGTGCCAGCAGCTTGGAAGGGAGGGAGACCCAGTACTTC
TRBV18,TRBJ1-1,TRBD1,.,CASSRQGSNTEAFF,TGTGCCAGCTCACGACAGGGCTCTAACACTGAAGCTTTCTTT
TRBV6-5,TRBJ1-6,.,.,CASSRLGGGNSPLHF,TGTGCCAGCAGCCGACTTGGGGGAGGCAATTCACCCCTCCACTTT
TRBV29-1,TRBJ2-3,.,few,CSADDGGTDTQYF,TGCAGCGCCGATGACGGGGGCACAGATACGCAGTATTTT
TRBV29-1,TRBJ2-3,TRBD2,.,CSAPAGGDTDTQYF,TGCAGCGCTCCAGCGGGGGGCGACACAGATACGCAGTATTTT
TRBV29-1,TRBJ2-5,TRBD2,.,CSVAVGTSGTEETQYF,TGCAGCGTTGCTGTGGGGACTAGCGGTACAGAAGAGACCCAGTACTTC
TRBV30,TRBJ1-2,.,.,CAWMGMYGYTF,TGTGCCTGGATGGGAATGTATGGCTACACCTTC
TRBV10-3,TRBJ2-7,.,.,CAISSTGAYEQYF,TGTGCCATCAGTTCGACAGGCGCCTACGAGCAGTACTTC
TRBV18,TRBJ2-7,.,.,CASSPRGSDEQYF,TGTGCCAGCTCACCACGGGGGTCGGACGAGCAGTACTTC
TRBV27,TRBJ2-5,.,.,CASSRRSQETQYF,TGTGCCAGCAGTAGAAGGTCCCAAGAGACCCAGTACTTC
TRBV5-1,TRBJ1-1,.,few,CASSYTEGTEAFF,TGCGCCAGCAGCTATACGGAGGGGACTGAAGCTTTCTTT
TRBV14,TRBJ2-4,.,.,CASSHSNIQYF,TGTGCCAGCAGCCACAGTAACATTCAGTACTTC
TRBV4-2,TRBJ1-1,.,.,CASSHLKAQAAEAFF,TGTGCCAGCAGCCATCTAAAGGCCCAGGCCGCGGAAGCTTTCTTT
TRBV30,TRBJ1-2,.,.,CAWSVAANGYTF,TGTGCCTGGAGTGTAGCCGCAAATGGCTACACCTTC
TRBV2,TRBJ2-5,TRBD2,.,CASSERGVQETQYF,TGTGCCAGCAGTGAGCGGGGGGTCCAAGAGACCCAGTACTTC
TRBV13,TRBJ2-7,.,.,CASSLAQGIQYF,TGTGCCAGCAGCTTAGCCCAGGGCATACAGTACTTC
TRBV5-6,TRBJ2-7,.,.,CASSSPGSYEQYF,TGTGCCAGCAGCTCTCCTGGCTCCTACGAGCAGTACTTC
TRBV30,TRBJ2-4,TRBD1,.,CAWNPTGVGKNIQYF,TGTGCCTGGAACCCGACAGGGGTCGGCAAAAACATTCAGTACTTC
TRBV5-6,TRBJ2-5,TRBD1,many,CASSLRVGQRSQQETQYF,TGTGCCAGCAGCTTGCGAGTGGGACAGCGATCTCAACAAGAGACCCAGTACTTC
TRBV11-2,TRBJ2-6,.,.,CASSPGTWGAGANVLTF,TGTGCCAGCAGCCCCGGAACCTGGGGAGCTGGGGCCAACGTCCTGACTTTC
TRBV5-6,TRBJ2-7,.,once,CASSLGQYYEQYF,TGTGCCAGCAGCTTAGGGCAGTACTACGAGCAGTACTTC
TRBV5-1,TRBJ2-7,.,.,CASSLALGVYEQYF,TGCGCCAGCAGCTTGGCCCTGGGGGTCTACGAGCAGTACTTC
TRBV7-2,TRBJ1-2,.,few,CASSLAGTGHAYGYTF,TGTGCCAGCAGCTTAGCGGGCACAGGGCACGCCTATGGCTACACCTTC
TRBV7-2,TRBJ2-7,.,.,CASSRGEGKEQYF,TGTGCCAGCAGCCGTGGGGAAGGGAAAGAGCAGTACTTC
TRBV7-9,TRBJ1-4,.,few,CASSYGGTNEKLFF,TGTGCCAGCAGTTACGGCGGAACTAATGAAAAACTGTTTTTT
TRBV29-1,TRBJ1-2,.,few,CSVGSGGGYGYTF,TGCAGCGTCGGGTCGGGTGGTGGCTATGGCTACACCTTC
TRBV7-6,TRBJ1-2,.,.,CASSPRTAKNYGYTF,TGTGCCAGCAGCCCACGGACAGCCAAAAACTATGGCTACACCTTC
TRBV27,TRBJ2-7,.,.,CASSFAGLRNEQYF,TGTGCCAGCAGTTTCGCGGGATTAAGGAACGAGCAGTACTTC
TRBV7-9,TRBJ2-5,.,.,CASSIQETQYF,TGTGCCAGCAGCATCCAAGAGACCCAGTACTTC
TRBV14,TRBJ1-4,.,.,CASSQESQYEKLFF,TGTGCCAGCAGCCAAGAGTCCCAATATGAAAAACTGTTTTTT
TRBV30,TRBJ2-5,.,.,CAWSLTSGPQETQYF,TGTGCCTGGAGTTTGACATCCGGCCCCCAAGAGACCCAGTACTTC
TRBV7-3,TRBJ2-5,TRBD2,.,CASSLTKGLAGPKGETQYF,TGTGCCAGCAGCTTAACGAAGGGACTAGCGGGCCCGAAAGGAGAGACCCAGTACTTC
TRBV7-9,TRBJ1-5,TRBD1,.,CASSSTGQGWDQPQHF,TGTGCCAGCAGCTCCACGGGACAGGGTTGGGATCAGCCCCAGCATTTT
TRBV29-1,TRBJ1-1,TRBD1,once,CSAGQGVSTEAFF,TGCAGCGCGGGACAGGGGGTGAGCACTGAAGCTTTCTTT
TRBV7-8,TRBJ2-7,TRBD2,.,CASSFAGTSGAYEQYF,TGTGCCAGCAGCTTCGCCGGGACTAGCGGGGCCTACGAGCAGTACTTC
TRBV29-1,TRBJ1-2,.,few,CSFEAPNYGYTF,TGCAGCTTTGAGGCCCCGAACTATGGCTACACCTTC
TRBV27,TRBJ2-6,.,.,CASSNRGYGANVLTF,TGTGCCAGCAGCAATCGGGGATACGGGGCCAACGTCCTGACTTTC
TRBV5-6,TRBJ2-4,.,.,CASSRELAKNIQYF,TGTGCCAGCAGCCGGGAGCTAGCCAAAAACATTCAGTACTTC
TRBV6-6,TRBJ1-1,.,.,CASSYSRSLAEAFF,TGTGCCAGCAGTTACTCGAGGTCTCTCGCTGAAGCTTTCTTT
TRBV11-2,TRBJ2-5,.,.,CASSLVSRQETQYF,TGTGCCAGCAGCTTAGTTTCCAGGCAAGAGACCCAGTACTTC